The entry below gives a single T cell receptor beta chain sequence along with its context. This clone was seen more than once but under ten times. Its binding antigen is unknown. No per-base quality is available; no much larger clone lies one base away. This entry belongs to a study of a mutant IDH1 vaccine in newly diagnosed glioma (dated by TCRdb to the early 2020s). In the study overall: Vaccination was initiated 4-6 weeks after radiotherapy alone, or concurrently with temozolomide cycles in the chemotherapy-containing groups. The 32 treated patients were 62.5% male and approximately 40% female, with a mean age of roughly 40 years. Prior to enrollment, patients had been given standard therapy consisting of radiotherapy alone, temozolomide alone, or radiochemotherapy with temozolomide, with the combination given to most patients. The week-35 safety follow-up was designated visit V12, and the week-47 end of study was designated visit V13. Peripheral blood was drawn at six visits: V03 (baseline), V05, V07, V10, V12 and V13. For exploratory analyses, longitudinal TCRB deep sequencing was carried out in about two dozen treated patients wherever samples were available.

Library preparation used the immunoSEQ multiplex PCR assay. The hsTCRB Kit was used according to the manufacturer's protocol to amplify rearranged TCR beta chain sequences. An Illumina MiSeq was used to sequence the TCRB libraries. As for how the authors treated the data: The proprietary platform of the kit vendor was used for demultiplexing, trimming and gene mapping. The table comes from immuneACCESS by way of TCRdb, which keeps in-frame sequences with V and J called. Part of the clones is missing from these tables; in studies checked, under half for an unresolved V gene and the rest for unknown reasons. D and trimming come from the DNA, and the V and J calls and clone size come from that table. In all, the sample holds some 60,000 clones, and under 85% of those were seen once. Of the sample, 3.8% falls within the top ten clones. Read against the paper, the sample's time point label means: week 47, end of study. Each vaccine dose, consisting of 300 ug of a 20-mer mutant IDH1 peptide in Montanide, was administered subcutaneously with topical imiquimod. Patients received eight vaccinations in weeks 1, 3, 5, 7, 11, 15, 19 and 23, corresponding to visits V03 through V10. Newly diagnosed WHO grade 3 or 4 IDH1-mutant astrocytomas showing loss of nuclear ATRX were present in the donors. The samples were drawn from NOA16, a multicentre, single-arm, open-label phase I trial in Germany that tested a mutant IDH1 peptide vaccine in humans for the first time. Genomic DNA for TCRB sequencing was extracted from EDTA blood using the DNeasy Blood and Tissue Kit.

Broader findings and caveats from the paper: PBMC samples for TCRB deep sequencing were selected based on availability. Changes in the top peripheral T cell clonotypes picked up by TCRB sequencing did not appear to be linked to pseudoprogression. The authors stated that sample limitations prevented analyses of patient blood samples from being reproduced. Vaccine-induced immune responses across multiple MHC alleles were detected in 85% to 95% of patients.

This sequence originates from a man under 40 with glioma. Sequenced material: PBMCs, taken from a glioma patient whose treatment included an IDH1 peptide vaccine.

The CDR3 region: CASSQDSGTEAFF. Read as DNA, the sequence is TGTGCCAGCAGCCAAGATTCAGGGACTGAAGCTTTCTTT. Recombination connected TRBV4-2 to TRBJ1-1; D gene: possibly TRBD1, on 5 matching bases. The CDR3 runs 13 amino acids, cysteine and phenylalanine included. Kept here is only the CDR3 DNA, which spans 39 bases and is read in frame from base 1. V is shortened by 0 bases, J by 5 bases, and the region joining them spans 7 bases. CDR1 is given as LGHNA and CDR2 as YNFKEQ, both from the germline V gene.